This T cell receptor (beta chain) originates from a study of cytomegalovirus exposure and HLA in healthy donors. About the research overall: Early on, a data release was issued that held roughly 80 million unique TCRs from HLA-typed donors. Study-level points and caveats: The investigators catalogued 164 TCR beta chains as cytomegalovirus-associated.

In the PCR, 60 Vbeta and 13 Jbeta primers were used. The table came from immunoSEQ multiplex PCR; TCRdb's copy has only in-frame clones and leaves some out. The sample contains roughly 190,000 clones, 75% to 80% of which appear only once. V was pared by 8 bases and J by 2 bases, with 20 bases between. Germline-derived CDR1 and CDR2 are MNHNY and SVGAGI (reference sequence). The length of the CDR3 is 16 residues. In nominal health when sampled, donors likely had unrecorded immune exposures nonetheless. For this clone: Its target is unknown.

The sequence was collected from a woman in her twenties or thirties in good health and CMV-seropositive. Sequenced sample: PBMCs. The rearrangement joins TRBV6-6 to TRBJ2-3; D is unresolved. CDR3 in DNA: TGTGCCAGCGGCAAACCACAGAGTTCTATCACAGATACGCAGTATTTT. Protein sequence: CASGKPQSSITDTQYF.